This T cell receptor (beta chain) was profiled in a study of control samples from healthy donors and cancer patients. Profiled with immunoSEQ multiplex PCR; TCRdb holds only in-frame clones, not every one. Here the sample spans some 150,000 clones, over 85% being singletons. The CDR3 runs 17 residues. The germline V gene encodes CDR1 MGHRA and CDR2 YSYEKL. V gave up 4 bases and J gave up 0 bases; unmatched junction bases: 8. V is TRBV4-1 and J is TRBJ2-2, with TRBD1 identical over 7 bases. This clonotype originated in a man aged 40-55 years in good health. Sequencing was performed on blood. CDR3 amino acids: CASSRTGEPANTGELFF. In DNA form, the CDR3 reads TGCGCCAGCAGCCGAACAGGGGAGCCCGCGAACACCGGGGAGCTGTTTTTT.